These T cell receptor beta chains were read from a single sample in a study of T cell changes during pregnancy in multiple sclerosis. Sequencing was performed with immunoSEQ multiplex PCR; in TCRdb, only in-frame clones are kept and a portion is missing. The sample lists tens of thousands of clones; around 93% were seen once. The sample in question was peripheral blood, obtained in the third trimester of pregnancy. The receptors here all came from a female donor in good health, enrolled as a control in a pregnancy study. Each CDR3 is given with its conserved first and last residue. The order of the fields is V gene, J gene, D gene, clone size, CDR3 protein, CDR3 DNA. The D gene is left open where the match is weak. Some rows have no size entry. The others give once, few or many, or a class for an expanded clone.

>TRBV6-5|TRBJ2-1|TRBD1|.
CASNGQGYNEQFF
TGTGCCAGCAACGGACAGGGTTACAATGAGCAGTTCTTC
>TRBV10-3|TRBJ2-7|.|.
CAISESESVVYEQYF
TGTGCCATCAGTGAGTCGGAGTCGGTCGTTTACGAGCAGTACTTC
>TRBV28|TRBJ2-7|.|.
CASTRGDTSNAYEQYF
TGTGCCAGCACCCGAGGGGACACATCGAATGCCTACGAGCAGTACTTC
>TRBV29-1|TRBJ2-7|.|.
CSVSLAYEQYF
TGCAGCGTTTCTTTAGCGTACGAGCAGTACTTC
>TRBV5-4|TRBJ2-2|TRBD1|.
CASRGTDEHRGAVF
TGTGCCAGCAGGGGGACAGACGAACACCGGGGAGCTGTTTTT
>TRBV19|TRBJ1-1|TRBD1|.
CASSIEQGTDTEAFF
TGTGCCAGTAGTATAGAGCAGGGGACAGACACTGAAGCTTTCTTT
>TRBV9|TRBJ2-3|TRBD2|.
CASSPSGGNLADTQYF
TGTGCCAGCAGCCCTTCGGGAGGGAATCTCGCAGATACGCAGTATTTT
>TRBV5-8|TRBJ2-7|TRBD1|.
CASSLETGDYEQYF
TGTGCCAGCAGCTTGGAGACAGGGGACTACGAGCAGTACTTC
>TRBV28|TRBJ2-1|TRBD2|.
CASSFFGVLAGGDEQFF
TGTGCCAGCAGTTTCTTCGGCGTACTAGCGGGAGGCGATGAGCAGTTCTTC
>TRBV27|TRBJ2-5|.|.
CASSPMGVGETQYF
TGTGCCAGCAGTCCTATGGGAGTCGGAGAGACCCAGTACTTC
>TRBV9|TRBJ2-7|.|.
CASAPGQKSEQYF
TGTGCCAGCGCCCCGGGACAAAAGAGCGAGCAGTACTTC
>TRBV7-2|TRBJ2-7|.|.
CASSTQGSRSYEQYF
TGTGCCAGCAGCACACAGGGTTCCCGCTCCTACGAGCAGTACTTC
>TRBV28|TRBJ1-4|TRBD1|.
CASKPIGTGKKLFF
TGTGCCAGCAAACCGATCGGGACAGGGAAAAAACTGTTTTTT
>TRBV7-9|TRBJ2-4|.|.
CASSPTVGIQYF
TGTGCCAGCAGCCCGACAGTGGGAATTCAGTACTTC
>TRBV6-5|TRBJ1-1|.|.
CATWGGRAFF
TGTGCCACCTGGGGGGGAAGGGCTTTCTTT
>TRBV4-1|TRBJ2-3|TRBD2|.
CASSQGASGNTDTQYF
TGCGCCAGCAGCCAAGGGGCTAGCGGGAACACAGATACGCAGTATTTT
>TRBV15|TRBJ2-5|.|.
CATSRDRVAQYF
TGTGCCACCAGCAGAGATCGGGTAGCCCAGTACTTC
>TRBV9|TRBJ2-7|.|.
CASSVTGNSYEQYF
TGTGCCAGCAGCGTTACAGGGAACTCCTACGAGCAGTACTTC
>TRBV2|TRBJ2-7|.|.
CASMDGVSYEQYF
TGTGCCAGCATGGACGGGGTCTCCTACGAGCAGTACTTC
>TRBV28|TRBJ2-1|TRBD2|.
CASSGSPYNEQFF
TGTGCCAGTAGCGGGTCCCCCTACAATGAGCAGTTCTTC
>TRBV6-4|TRBJ2-1|.|.
CASRVASSYNEQFF
TGTGCCAGCAGAGTAGCCAGCTCCTACAATGAGCAGTTCTTC
>TRBV11-2|TRBJ2-2|TRBD2|.
CASSLDGTSGKATGELFF
TGTGCCAGCAGCTTAGATGGGACTAGCGGGAAGGCAACCGGGGAGCTGTTTTTT
>TRBV29-1|TRBJ1-1|TRBD1|.
CSAVRGPTEAFF
TGCAGCGCCGTGAGGGGGCCCACTGAAGCTTTCTTT
>TRBV11-2|TRBJ2-1|TRBD1|once
CASSSTGGRAGPLGEQFF
TGTGCCAGCAGCTCGACAGGGGGCCGGGCGGGACCCCTTGGTGAGCAGTTCTTC
>TRBV11-2|TRBJ2-7|.|once
CASSLGDRPYEQYF
TGTGCCAGCAGCTTAGGCGACAGACCATACGAGCAGTACTTC
>TRBV21-1|TRBJ2-7|.|.
CASSNGTGGGYEQYF
TGTGCCAGCAGCAATGGGACAGGGGGAGGCTACGAGCAGTACTTC
>TRBV2|TRBJ2-7|TRBD2|.
CASRNSGRSYEQYF
TGTGCCAGCAGAAATAGCGGGAGATCCTACGAGCAGTACTTC